These T cell receptor beta chains were read from a single sample in a study of siplizumab effects on memory and regulatory T cells. TCRdb's copy holds only in-frame clones and misses some; the assay was immunoSEQ multiplex PCR. The sample has roughly 100,000 clones; 95% to 97% are singletons. The sequencing input was naive CD4+ T cells sorted from blood. Receptors were obtained from a human donor in good health. The CDR3 runs from the conserved cysteine through the conserved F or W. D genes are given only for firm matches. Size is omitted from some rows. Given values are once, few, many or a class for expanded clones.

V gene	D gene	J gene	clone size	CDR3 protein	CDR3 DNA
TRBV2	TRBD2	TRBJ2-5	-	CASSLRTSGGTQYF	TGTGCCAGCAGTCTCCGGACTAGCGGGGGAACCCAGTACTTC
TRBV2	-	TRBJ2-7	once	CASSPAQAQGRQYF	TGTGCCAGCTCTCCCGCTCAAGCCCAGGGTAGACAGTACTTC
TRBV7-9	TRBD1	TRBJ1-2	-	CASSFRFTGQGEVGYTF	TGTGCCAGCAGCTTTAGGTTTACGGGACAGGGGGAAGTTGGCTACACCTTC
TRBV6-5	-	TRBJ1-1	-	CASMQGAEAFF	TGTGCCAGCATGCAGGGCGCTGAAGCTTTCTTT
TRBV19	TRBD2	TRBJ2-3	-	CASSITTSSTDTQYF	TGTGCCAGTAGTATCACGACTAGCAGCACAGATACGCAGTATTTT
TRBV9	-	TRBJ1-4	-	CASSVGGFATNEKLFF	TGTGCCAGCAGCGTAGGGGGGTTTGCAACTAATGAAAAACTGTTTTTT
TRBV2	-	TRBJ1-4	once	CASSVIGGTNEKLFF	TGTGCCAGCTCCGTTATAGGGGGAACTAATGAAAAACTGTTTTTT
TRBV4-1	-	TRBJ1-1	-	CASSQAPAGTNTEAFF	TGCGCCAGCAGCCAAGCTCCGGCAGGGACGAACACTGAAGCTTTCTTT
TRBV10-3	-	TRBJ1-1	-	CAISYTENTEAFF	TGTGCCATCTCGTATACAGAAAACACTGAAGCTTTCTTT
TRBV5-1	-	TRBJ1-3	-	CASRRASGNTIYF	TGCGCCAGTAGACGGGCCTCTGGAAACACCATATATTTT
TRBV19	TRBD1	TRBJ2-3	-	CASRDSPSTDTQYF	TGTGCCAGCCGGGACAGCCCTTCCACAGATACGCAGTATTTT
TRBV2	-	TRBJ2-7	-	CASSRWGGGYEQYF	TGTGCCAGCAGCCGATGGGGGGGCGGGTACGAGCAGTACTTC
TRBV30	-	TRBJ2-7	-	CAWGPGPTYEQYF	TGTGCCTGGGGACCAGGGCCTACCTACGAGCAGTACTTC
TRBV28	-	TRBJ2-7	-	CASSSMGLASYEQYF	TGTGCCAGCAGTTCCATGGGGCTAGCGAGCTACGAGCAGTACTTC
TRBV12-5	-	TRBJ2-3	-	CASGLVLVAGSTDTQYF	TGTGCTAGTGGTTTGGTACTTGTGGCAGGGAGCACAGATACGCAGTATTTT
TRBV7-9	-	TRBJ1-1	-	CASGGRGTEAFF	TGTGCCAGCGGGGGGAGGGGCACTGAAGCTTTCTTT
TRBV6-6	-	TRBJ1-4	-	CANPNRAHNEKLFF	TGTGCCAACCCGAACAGGGCTCATAATGAAAAACTGTTTTTT
TRBV19	-	TRBJ1-1	once	CASRIGWGPQEEAFF	TGTGCCAGTAGGATCGGCTGGGGCCCACAGGAGGAAGCTTTCTTT
TRBV28	TRBD1	TRBJ2-7	-	CASRGQVTYEQYF	TGTGCCAGCAGGGGACAGGTAACCTACGAGCAGTACTTC
TRBV5-1	TRBD1	TRBJ2-7	-	CATTRDSVSYEQYF	TGCGCCACCACCCGGGACAGCGTCTCCTACGAGCAGTACTTC
TRBV5-1	-	TRBJ2-5	-	CASSFQGRRSETQYF	TGCGCCAGCAGCTTCCAAGGGCGCAGGTCGGAGACCCAGTACTTC
TRBV7-9	-	TRBJ1-2	-	CASSRDRYGYTF	TGTGCCAGCAGCCGGGACCGCTATGGCTACACCTTC
TRBV5-1	-	TRBJ2-3	-	CASSLGLSTDTQYF	TGCGCCAGCAGCTTGGGACTGAGCACAGATACGCAGTATTTT
TRBV6-5	-	TRBJ2-7	-	CASSLNRDPYEQYF	TGTGCCAGCAGCTTGAACCGGGATCCCTACGAGCAGTACTTC
TRBV7-9	TRBD1	TRBJ2-7	-	CASSLEGRGLNYEQYF	TGTGCCAGCAGCTTAGAGGGCAGGGGGTTGAACTACGAGCAGTACTTC
TRBV11-1	TRBD1	TRBJ1-1	-	CASSLGDRGRAFF	TGTGCCAGCAGCTTGGGGGACAGGGGTCGGGCTTTCTTT
TRBV6-5	-	TRBJ1-1	once	CASSWGTEAFF	TGTGCCAGCAGTTGGGGGACTGAAGCTTTCTTT
TRBV6-1	-	TRBJ1-4	-	CASSYREKLFF	TGTGCCAGCAGTTACCGGGAAAAACTGTTTTTT
TRBV10-3	-	TRBJ2-3	-	CAIRGTTTADTQYF	TGTGCCATCAGGGGGACCACTACGGCAGATACGCAGTATTTT
TRBV27	-	TRBJ1-1	-	CASRTVMNTEAFF	TGTGCCAGCAGGACAGTTATGAACACTGAAGCTTTCTTT
TRBV11-2	-	TRBJ2-5	-	CASSYGGLVQETQYF	TGTGCCAGCAGCTACGGGGGGCTCGTTCAAGAGACCCAGTACTTC
TRBV19	TRBD1	TRBJ1-1	-	CASSTRLDRDAEAFF	TGTGCCAGTAGTACACGTTTGGACAGGGACGCTGAAGCTTTCTTT
TRBV5-6	-	TRBJ1-1	-	CASSRDTLNTEAFF	TGTGCCAGCAGCCGGGACACTCTAAACACTGAAGCTTTCTTT
TRBV5-6	-	TRBJ2-5	-	CASSLDLWGPETQYF	TGTGCCAGCAGCTTGGACCTATGGGGTCCAGAGACCCAGTACTTC
TRBV19	-	TRBJ1-6	-	CASSNGGGNSPLHF	TGTGCCAGTAGTAACGGGGGGGGGAATTCACCCCTCCACTTT
TRBV5-1	-	TRBJ2-5	-	CASSLGAGETQYF	TGCGCCAGCAGCTTGGGGGCTGGGGAGACCCAGTACTTC
TRBV2	-	TRBJ1-1	-	CASGGSFAEAFF	TGTGCCAGCGGAGGTAGTTTTGCGGAAGCTTTCTTT
TRBV2	TRBD1	TRBJ2-1	-	CASSKDRGDNEQFF	TGTGCCAGCAGTAAGGACAGGGGGGACAATGAGCAGTTCTTC
TRBV29-1	-	TRBJ1-2	-	CSVEKGSRYGYTF	TGCAGCGTTGAAAAGGGAAGCAGGTATGGCTACACCTTC
TRBV19	-	TRBJ2-7	-	CASSSTGLYEQYF	TGTGCCAGTAGTAGCACAGGGCTCTACGAGCAGTACTTC
TRBV19	-	TRBJ2-7	-	CASSLRQGSYEQYF	TGTGCCAGTAGCCTCCGGCAGGGCTCCTACGAGCAGTACTTC
TRBV5-4	-	TRBJ2-5	-	CASSLPLGQETQYF	TGTGCCAGCAGCCTCCCTTTGGGGCAAGAGACCCAGTACTTC
TRBV7-2	-	TRBJ2-1	once	CASSSYSIPYNEQFF	TGTGCCAGCAGCTCTTACTCCATACCATACAATGAGCAGTTCTTC
TRBV7-2	TRBD1	TRBJ1-2	-	CASSPRDRGLTGYTF	TGTGCCAGCAGCCCCCGGGACAGGGGGCTTACTGGCTACACCTTC
TRBV27	TRBD1	TRBJ1-4	-	CASSLRMQGGKLFF	TGTGCCAGCAGTTTAAGAATGCAGGGGGGGAAACTGTTTTTT
TRBV19	TRBD2	TRBJ2-7	-	CASSIDARGGVYEQYF	TGTGCCAGTAGTATAGATGCTCGGGGGGGCGTCTACGAGCAGTACTTC
TRBV9	-	TRBJ1-1	-	CASSTGPSNEAFF	TGTGCCAGCAGCACAGGTCCCAGTAATGAAGCTTTCTTT
TRBV9	-	TRBJ1-1	-	CASSPLGGTEAFF	TGTGCCAGCAGCCCCCTGGGGGGGACTGAAGCTTTCTTT
TRBV2	TRBD1	TRBJ2-7	-	CASSEVRTGGSYEQYF	TGTGCCAGCAGTGAAGTTCGGACAGGGGGCTCCTACGAGCAGTACTTC
TRBV7-2	-	TRBJ1-4	-	CASSLAGNANEKLFF	TGTGCCAGCAGCTTAGCGGGCAATGCTAATGAAAAACTGTTTTTT
TRBV29-1	TRBD2	TRBJ2-3	-	CSHGGAGDTQYF	TGCAGTCACGGGGGGGCCGGAGATACGCAGTATTTT
TRBV25-1	TRBD2	TRBJ2-5	-	CASSEGERGRLETQYF	TGTGCCAGCAGTGAAGGGGAGCGGGGTAGATTGGAGACCCAGTACTTC
TRBV20-1	-	TRBJ2-3	-	CSAYSTDTQYF	TGCAGCGCGTACAGCACAGATACGCAGTATTTT
TRBV7-2	TRBD1	TRBJ2-7	once	CASSFRDRGSEQYF	TGTGCCAGCAGCTTCCGGGACAGGGGATCCGAGCAGTACTTC
TRBV19	TRBD1	TRBJ1-4	-	CASSEGGQGNEKLFF	TGTGCCAGTAGTGAGGGGGGACAGGGGAATGAAAAACTGTTTTTT
TRBV9	-	TRBJ2-7	-	CASSASPGAGATYEQYF	TGTGCCAGCAGCGCATCCCCCGGGGCGGGGGCCACCTACGAGCAGTACTTC
TRBV10-3	TRBD1	TRBJ1-6	-	CAISEGTGGSSYNSPLHF	TGTGCCATCAGTGAGGGGACAGGGGGAAGCTCCTATAATTCACCCCTCCACTTT
TRBV7-8	TRBD1	TRBJ1-1	-	CASSLGDRAPEAFF	TGTGCCAGCAGCTTAGGTGACAGGGCCCCTGAAGCTTTCTTT
TRBV25-1	-	TRBJ2-2	-	CASSGSVDTGELFF	TGTGCCAGCAGTGGTTCGGTGGACACCGGGGAGCTGTTTTTT
TRBV7-2	TRBD2	TRBJ2-2	-	CASSSNRGGNTGELFF	TGTGCCAGCAGCTCCAACCGGGGGGGGAACACCGGGGAGCTGTTTTTT